The 9 T cell receptor beta chains below all came from one sample that was sequenced in a study of T cell repertoires in cytomegalovirus infection. TCRdb re-called the reads through MiXCR, storing one row per CDR3 protein. The sample has some 600,000 distinct CDR3 sequences, 20% to 25% seen once. The sequencing input was CD8+ T cells from PBMCs. The receptors here all came from a human donor in good health (CMV status not recorded). Some clones in this sample may be carry-over from other donors' samples.

This clonotype showed up just a few times. J is TRBJ1-6 and V is TRBV7-9; D may be TRBD1 (5 bases). The CDR3 contains 16 residues. V was clipped by 5 bases and J by 6 bases, with 17 bases between them. Germline V gene lookup returns CDR1 SEHNR and CDR2 FQNEAQ (reference sequence). In DNA form, the CDR3 reads TGTGCCAGCAGCAATGGGAGCCAGGGCTCTAATTCACCCCTCCACTTT. This translates into CASSNGSQGSNSPLHF.

V and J are TRBV2 and TRBJ2-4; 8 bases match TRBD2. The junction had 12 bases not matched to a gene; V was cut back by 7 bases and J by 1 base. The germline gives CDR1 SNHLY, CDR2 FYNNEI. This CDR3 has 17 amino acids. The CDR3 protein is CASKTRGEDSAKNIQYF. Written as DNA, the CDR3 is TGTGCCAGCAAGACGCGGGGGGAAGATTCGGCCAAAAACATTCAGTACTTC.

CDR3 amino acids: CASSFRGLARYNEQFF. The DNA for the CDR3 is TGTGCCAGCAGCTTCAGGGGTCTAGCGCGCTACAATGAGCAGTTCTTC. The chain combines TRBV5-5 with TRBJ2-1; D might be TRBD1 or TRBD2, each matching 6 bases. This CDR3 contains 16 residues. CDR1 is SGHKS, CDR2 YYEKEE, per germline (reference sequence). V lost 2 bases and J 3 bases, leaving 15 bases between the germline ends. The full variable domain, its missing parts supplied by reference TRBV5-5 and TRBJ2-1, is DAGVTQSPTHLIKTRGQQVTLRCSPISGHKSVSWYQQVLGQGPQFIFQYYEKEERGRGNFPDRFSARQFPNYSSELNVNALLLGDSALYLCASSFRGLARYNEQFFGPGTRLTVL.

This clonotype was picked up many times. This chain connects TRBV7-9 to TRBJ2-7; D is possibly TRBD1 (6 bases). The CDR3 extends over 12 amino acids. V lost 5 bases and J 4 bases, leaving 9 bases between the germline ends. Germline values: CDR1 SEHNR, CDR2 FQNEAQ (reference sequence). For the CDR3, the DNA is TGTGCCAGCAGCACGGACAGATACGAGCAGTACGTC. The encoded protein is CASSTDRYEQYV.

The table lists this clonotype with many counts. The chain couples TRBV14 to TRBJ2-7, with 7 positions matching TRBD2. This CDR3 has 18 residues. Germline CDR1 SGHDN, CDR2 FVKESK. J was trimmed by 0 bases and V by 1 base; bases with no gene match: 12. Here the CDR3 DNA reads TGTGCCAGCAGCCAAGTATTCCTAGCGGTCCCCTACTCCTACGAGCAGTACTTC. Translated, it gives CASSQVFLAVPYSYEQYF.

This clonotype appeared a few times. The J gene is TRBJ2-7, the V gene TRBV28, with D possibly being TRBD1 (6 bases). V lost 6 bases and J 5 bases, leaving 14 bases between the germline ends. The CDR3 spans 13 residues. Germline V gene data show CDR1 as MDHEN and CDR2 as SYDVKM. CDR3 coding DNA: TGTGCCAGCAGCCCCGCCAGGGGCCACGAGCAGTACGTC. Protein: CASSPARGHEQYV.

Only a few counts were recorded for this clonotype. Its ends do not fully match the called genes, so a read error is possible. The rearrangement uses TRBV7-7 and TRBJ2-3; TRBD1 agrees at 7 bases. This CDR3 has 15 amino acids. Germline V gene lookup returns CDR1 SSHAT and CDR2 FNYEAQ (reference sequence). Written as DNA, the CDR3 is TGTGCTAGCAGCTCCCGACAGGGTGGACGAGATACGCAGTATTTT. This gives the protein CASSSRQGGRDTQYF.

The chain links TRBV29-1 to TRBJ1-1, with TRBD1 as a possible D gene (5 bases). V dropped 7 bases and J dropped 8 bases, with 14 bases sitting between them. CDR3 length: 11 residues. Germline CDR1 is SQVTM and CDR2 is ANQGSEA. CDR3 nucleotides: TGCAGCGGGGGGGTGAACCCAGAAGCTTTCTTT. It yields the protein CSGGVNPEAFF.

This clonotype came up a few times. The chain employs TRBV29-1 and TRBJ1-2; 7 nucleotides match TRBD1. The V gene end was trimmed by 5 bases and the J gene end by 1 base; junction bases not matched to a gene: 7. The CDR3 sequence is 14 residues long. The V gene's germline CDR1 is SQVTM and CDR2 ANQGSEA. CDR3 residues: CSVMSGQFNYGYTF. The CDR3, as DNA: TGCAGCGTTATGTCGGGACAGTTTAACTATGGCTACACCTTC.